These 11 T cell receptor beta chains were sequenced from one sample in a study of cytomegalovirus exposure and HLA in healthy donors. Primers for the PCR totalled 60 Vbeta and 13 Jbeta. Sequencing was performed with immunoSEQ multiplex PCR; in TCRdb, only in-frame clones are kept and a portion is missing. The sample gives some 110,000 clones, 55% to 80% of which show up once; 2% to 2.5% is in the top ten. Material for sequencing was PBMCs. These receptors all stem from a woman in her 30s in good health and CMV-seronegative.

V usage is TRBV28 and J usage is TRBJ1-3; TRBD1 aligns across 7 bases. Germline V CDR1 and CDR2: MDHEN, SYDVKM. J lost 0 bases, V lost 8 bases, and 7 bases had no gene match. CDR3 length: 15 residues. The CDR3 reads CASHGTAGSGNTIYF. In nucleotides, the CDR3 is TGTGCCAGCCACGGGACAGCTGGCTCTGGAAACACCATATATTTT.

The V and J genes are TRBV6-1 and TRBJ2-1; 7 nucleotides align to TRBD2. This CDR3 comprises 17 residues. V was clipped by 0 bases and J by 0 bases; unmatched bases: 5. The germline CDR1 and CDR2 sequences are MNHNS and SASEGT. The CDR3 region is CASSEAPSSGSYNEQFF. Here the CDR3 DNA reads TGTGCCAGCAGTGAAGCCCCATCTAGCGGCTCCTACAATGAGCAGTTCTTC.

CDR3 sequence: CASSSASGGYNEQFF. The CDR3 bases are TGTGCCAGCAGTTCGGCTAGCGGGGGTTACAATGAGCAGTTCTTC. This chain links TRBV28 with TRBJ2-1; 10 nucleotides align to TRBD2. The CDR3 loop spans 15 amino acids. Germline CDR1 reads MDHEN; CDR2 reads SYDVKM. The ends lost 4 bases at V and 4 bases at J; junction bases unmatched: 4.

The chain combines TRBV27 with TRBJ1-1; 10 bases are a match to TRBD1. The V gene's germline CDR1 is MNHEY and CDR2 SMNVEV (reference sequence). The CDR3 sequence is 16 residues long. J lost 4 bases, V lost 7 bases, and 12 bases had no gene match. CDR3 coding DNA: TGTGCCAGCACAGGATTCCGGGACAGGGGAGGCACTGAAGCTTTCTTT. Its translation is CASTGFRDRGGTEAFF.

This clone was seen once. One end of the junction does not line up with germline, which may come from a read error. This chain uses TRBV19 with TRBJ1-2; 7 nucleotides line up with TRBD1. Germline CDR1 LNHDA, CDR2 SQIVND (reference sequence). CDR3 length equals 16 residues. This chain's CDR3 is CASRIDGYRGSSGYTF. The CDR3 region has the DNA TGTGCCAGTAGGATAGATGGTTACAGGGGTTCCTCCGGCTACACCTTC.

The V call is TRBV2, the J call TRBJ2-7; 13 bases agree with TRBD2. The V gene's germline CDR1 is SNHLY and CDR2 FYNNEI. This CDR3 is built from 15 residues. Trimming cost V 2 bases and J 3 bases; bases outside gene matches: 1. CDR3 residues: CASSERTSGSYEQYF. CDR3 sequence (DNA): TGTGCCAGCAGTGAAAGGACTAGCGGGAGCTACGAGCAGTACTTC.

The chain joins TRBV18 to TRBJ1-6; a weak D match, TRBD1 (6 bases). With 3 bases removed from V and 5 bases from J, the gap between germline ends came to 11 bases. This CDR3 comprises 15 residues. Per germline, CDR1 KGHSH and CDR2 LQKENI. Here the CDR3 reads CASSPAGANNSPLHF. DNA for the CDR3: TGTGCCAGCTCACCTGCAGGGGCGAATAATTCACCCCTCCACTTT.

This chain uses TRBV25-1 with TRBJ1-5, with a weak D call TRBD1 (6 bases). The CDR3 runs 15 residues. V lost 1 base and J 0 bases, leaving 7 bases between the germline ends. Germline V gene sequence: CDR1 MGHDK, CDR2 SYGVNS. In DNA, the CDR3 is TGTGCCAGCAGTGAATCAGGGGATAGCAATCAGCCCCAGCATTTT. Translation gives CASSESGDSNQPQHF.

Regarding this clone: The sample has other DNA sequences that encode this CDR3 too. The CDR3, as DNA: TGTGCCAGCACCTACCCACCCCGAGAGGGGCAGTTCTTC. It encodes CASTYPPREGQFF. The chain employs TRBV7-9 and TRBJ2-1, with a possible D match to TRBD2 (5 bases). There are 13 residues in the CDR3. CDR1 SEHNR and CDR2 FQNEAQ come from the germline V gene (reference sequence). Trimming cost V 7 bases and J 12 bases, with 19 bases left between them.

This clone was detected only a few times. This chain uses TRBV6-5 with TRBJ1-1; 10 bases fit TRBD1. This CDR3 contains 14 residues. J was trimmed by 4 bases and V by 2 bases; bases with no gene match: 1. Germline values: CDR1 MNHEY, CDR2 SVGAGI. CDR3 sequence (DNA): TGTGCCAGCAGTTACCGGACAGGGGGCACTGAAGCTTTCTTT. It translates to CASSYRTGGTEAFF.

The chain joins TRBV14 to TRBJ2-1, with TRBD2 identical over 14 bases. Trimming removed 3 bases from V and 8 bases from J; junction bases left unmatched: 6. The CDR3 sequence is 16 residues long. Germline V gene lookup returns CDR1 SGHDN and CDR2 FVKESK. CDR3 sequence (DNA): TGTGCCAGCAGCCATAGGACTAGCGGGAGGTCAGATGAGCAGTTCTTC. Translating gives CASSHRTSGRSDEQFF.